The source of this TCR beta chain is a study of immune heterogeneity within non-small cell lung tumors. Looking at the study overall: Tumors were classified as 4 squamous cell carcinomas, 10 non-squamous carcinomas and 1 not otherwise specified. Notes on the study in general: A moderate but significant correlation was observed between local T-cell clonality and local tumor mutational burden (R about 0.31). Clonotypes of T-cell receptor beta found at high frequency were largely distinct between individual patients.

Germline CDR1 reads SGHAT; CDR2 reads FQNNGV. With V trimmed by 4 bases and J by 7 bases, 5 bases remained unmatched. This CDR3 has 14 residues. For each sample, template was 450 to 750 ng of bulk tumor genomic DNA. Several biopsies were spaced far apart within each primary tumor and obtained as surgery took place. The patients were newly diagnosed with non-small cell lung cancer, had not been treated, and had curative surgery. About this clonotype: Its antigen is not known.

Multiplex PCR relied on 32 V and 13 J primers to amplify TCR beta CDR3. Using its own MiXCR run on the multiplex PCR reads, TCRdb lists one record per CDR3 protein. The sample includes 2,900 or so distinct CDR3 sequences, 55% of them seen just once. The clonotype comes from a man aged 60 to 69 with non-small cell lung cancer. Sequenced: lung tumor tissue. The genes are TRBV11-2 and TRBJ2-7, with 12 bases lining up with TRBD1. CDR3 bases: TGTGCCAGCAGCTCGGGACAGGGGGCTCGGGAGCAGTACTTC. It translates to CASSSGQGAREQYF.